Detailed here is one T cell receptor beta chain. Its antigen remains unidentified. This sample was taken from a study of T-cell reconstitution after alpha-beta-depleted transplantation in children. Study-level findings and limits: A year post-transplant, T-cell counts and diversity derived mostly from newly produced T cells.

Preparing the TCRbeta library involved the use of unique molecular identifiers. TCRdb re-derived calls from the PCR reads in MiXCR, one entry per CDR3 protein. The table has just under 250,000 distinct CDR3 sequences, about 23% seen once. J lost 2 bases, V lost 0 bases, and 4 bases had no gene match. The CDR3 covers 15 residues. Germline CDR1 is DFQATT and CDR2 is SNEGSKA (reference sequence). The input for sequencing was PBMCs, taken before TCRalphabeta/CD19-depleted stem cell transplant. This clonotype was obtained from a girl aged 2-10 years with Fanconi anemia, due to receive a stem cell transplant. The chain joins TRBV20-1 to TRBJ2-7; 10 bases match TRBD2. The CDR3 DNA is TGCAGTGCTAGAGATCCCGGGACTAGCGCCTACGAGCAGTACTTC. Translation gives CSARDPGTSAYEQYF.